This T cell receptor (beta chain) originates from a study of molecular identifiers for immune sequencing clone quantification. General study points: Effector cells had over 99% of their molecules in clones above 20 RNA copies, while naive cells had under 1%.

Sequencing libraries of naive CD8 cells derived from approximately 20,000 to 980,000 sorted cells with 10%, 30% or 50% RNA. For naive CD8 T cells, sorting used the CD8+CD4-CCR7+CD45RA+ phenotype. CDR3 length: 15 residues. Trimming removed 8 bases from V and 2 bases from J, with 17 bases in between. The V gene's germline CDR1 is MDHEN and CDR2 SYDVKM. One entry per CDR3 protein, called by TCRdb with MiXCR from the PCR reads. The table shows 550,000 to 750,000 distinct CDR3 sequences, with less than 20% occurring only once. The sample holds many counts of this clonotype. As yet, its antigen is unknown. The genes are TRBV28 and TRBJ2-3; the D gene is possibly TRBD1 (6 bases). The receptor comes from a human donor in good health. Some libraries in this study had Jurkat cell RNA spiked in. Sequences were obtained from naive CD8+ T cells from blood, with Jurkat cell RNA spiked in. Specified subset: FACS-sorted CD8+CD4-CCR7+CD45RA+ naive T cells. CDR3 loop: CASAIVGGHTDTQYF. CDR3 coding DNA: TGTGCCAGCGCCATCGTTGGGGGACACACAGATACGCAGTATTTT.